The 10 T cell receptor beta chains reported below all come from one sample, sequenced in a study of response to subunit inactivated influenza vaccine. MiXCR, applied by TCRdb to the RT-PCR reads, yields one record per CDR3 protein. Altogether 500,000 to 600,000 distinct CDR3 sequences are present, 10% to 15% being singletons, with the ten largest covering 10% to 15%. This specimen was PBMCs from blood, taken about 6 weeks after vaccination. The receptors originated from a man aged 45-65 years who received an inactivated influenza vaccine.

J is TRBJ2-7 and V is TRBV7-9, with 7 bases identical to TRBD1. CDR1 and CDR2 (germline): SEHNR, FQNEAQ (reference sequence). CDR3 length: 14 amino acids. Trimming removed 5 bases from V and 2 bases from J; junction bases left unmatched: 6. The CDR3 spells CASSRGQVPYEQYF. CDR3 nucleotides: TGTGCCAGCAGCCGAGGACAGGTGCCCTACGAGCAGTACTTC.

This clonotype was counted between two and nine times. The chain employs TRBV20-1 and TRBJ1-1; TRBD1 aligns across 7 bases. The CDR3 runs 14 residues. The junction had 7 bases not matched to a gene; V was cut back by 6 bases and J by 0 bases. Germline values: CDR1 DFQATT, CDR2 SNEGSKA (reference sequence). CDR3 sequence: CSAKDRTMNTEAFF. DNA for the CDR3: TGCAGTGCGAAGGACAGGACGATGAACACTGAAGCTTTCTTT.

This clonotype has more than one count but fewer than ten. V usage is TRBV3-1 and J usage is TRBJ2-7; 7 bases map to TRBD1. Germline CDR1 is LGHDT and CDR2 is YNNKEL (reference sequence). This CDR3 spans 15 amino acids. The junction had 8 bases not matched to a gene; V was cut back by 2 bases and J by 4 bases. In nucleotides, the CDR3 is TGTGCCAGCAGCCAATATGCAGGGGGAATGTACGAGCAGTACTTC. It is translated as CASSQYAGGMYEQYF.

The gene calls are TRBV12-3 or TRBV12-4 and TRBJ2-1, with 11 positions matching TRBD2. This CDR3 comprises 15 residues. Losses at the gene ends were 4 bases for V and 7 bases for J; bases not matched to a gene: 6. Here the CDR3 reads CASSSTSGMKNEQFF. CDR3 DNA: TGTGCCAGCAGTTCGACTAGCGGGATGAAAAATGAGCAGTTCTTC.

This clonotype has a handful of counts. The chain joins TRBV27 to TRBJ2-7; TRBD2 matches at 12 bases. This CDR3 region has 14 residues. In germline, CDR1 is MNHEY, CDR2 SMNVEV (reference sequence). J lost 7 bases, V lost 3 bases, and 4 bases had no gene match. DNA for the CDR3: TGTGCCAGCAGTTTTCTAGCGGGAGGGCAAGAGCAGTACTTC. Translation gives CASSFLAGGQEQYF.

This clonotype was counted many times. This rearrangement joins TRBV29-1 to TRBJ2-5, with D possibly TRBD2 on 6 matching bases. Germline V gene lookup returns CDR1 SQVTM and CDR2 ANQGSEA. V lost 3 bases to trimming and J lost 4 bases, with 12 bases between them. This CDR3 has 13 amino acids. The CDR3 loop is CSVDTGRSETQYF. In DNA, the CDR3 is TGCAGCGTTGACACGGGGAGGTCAGAGACCCAGTACTTC.

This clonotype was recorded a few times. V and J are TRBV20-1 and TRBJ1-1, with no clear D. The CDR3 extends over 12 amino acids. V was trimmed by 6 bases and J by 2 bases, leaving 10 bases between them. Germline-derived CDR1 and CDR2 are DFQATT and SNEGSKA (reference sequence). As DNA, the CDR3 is TGCAGTGCCCTCGGAATAAACACTGAAGCTTTCTTT. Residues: CSALGINTEAFF.

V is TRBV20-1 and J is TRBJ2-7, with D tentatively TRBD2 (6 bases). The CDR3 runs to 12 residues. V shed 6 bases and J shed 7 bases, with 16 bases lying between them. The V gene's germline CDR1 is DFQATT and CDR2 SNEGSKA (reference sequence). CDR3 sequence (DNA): TGCAGTGCCGGCGGGACCGGAGGGGAGCAGTACTTC. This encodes CSAGGTGGEQYF.

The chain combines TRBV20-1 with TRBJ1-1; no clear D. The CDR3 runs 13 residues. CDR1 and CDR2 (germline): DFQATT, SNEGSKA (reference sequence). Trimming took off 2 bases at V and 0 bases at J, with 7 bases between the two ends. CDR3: CSARPDMNTEAFF. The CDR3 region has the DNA TGCAGTGCTAGACCTGATATGAACACTGAAGCTTTCTTT.

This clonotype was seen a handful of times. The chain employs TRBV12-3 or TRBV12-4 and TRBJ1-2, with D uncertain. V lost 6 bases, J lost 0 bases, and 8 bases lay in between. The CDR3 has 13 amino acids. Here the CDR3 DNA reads TGTGCCAGCAGGGTGGATTCTAACTATGGCTACACCTTC. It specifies CASRVDSNYGYTF.